This TCR beta chain was captured by sequencing in a study of blood T cells in healthy people across ages (dated by TCRdb to about 2015). Describing the broader study: In model experiments, roughly one uniquely barcoded TCR beta cDNA molecule per two T cells was captured by template switching. Two additional independent replicas of 1 million unique cDNA reads from the same blood draw were analyzed for two donors (one aged 18 to 29 and one aged 80 or older). The donors were divided into four age groups: young (average around 15 years), middle-aged (approximately 39), aged (about 60) and long-lived (roughly 86). Donors of different ages were randomly distributed across sequencing lanes to avoid experimental bias. The study measured age-related changes in TCR beta repertoire diversity using deep sequencing normalized with unique cDNA molecular identifiers. General conclusions and limits of the study: Bulk unsorted PBMC profiling prevented conclusive comparison of naive and antigen-experienced compartments. As age increased, observed TCR beta diversity per million T cells dropped in a roughly linear way, and a significant reduction was already evident by age about 40. The long-lived group showed more naive CD4+ T cells, fewer expanded clones and increased TCR diversity than the aged group, suggesting age selection. Because the CMV infection status of the donors was unknown, age-related changes in expanded clonotypes may potentially have been confounded. Estimates of total diversity from one million sequenced T cells were regarded as lower bounds and underestimates. Observed TCR beta diversity correlated strongly with the percentage of naive T cells measured by flow cytometry.

This clonotype was seen ten or more times. This clone's antigen is unknown. The input lacks base qualities; no much larger clone sits a single base away. The donors were roughly 40 Caucasian individuals from Russia, aged roughly 6 to 90 years, who were systemically healthy. Around 10 milliliters of peripheral blood were collected from each donor into EDTA-treated Vacutainer tubes. Ficoll-Paque density-gradient centrifugation was used to isolate PBMCs, with at least 7 million per sample. Total RNA was extracted from PBMCs with Trizol reagent, with at least 5 micrograms obtained per sample. For every donor, an aliquot of PBMCs went through flow cytometry to measure the percentages of naive CD45RAhigh/CD27high T cells. Library prep was done by 5' RACE. Sequenced using an Illumina HiSeq 2500. A second PCR of about 6 to 12 cycles was run with a J-beta primer mix and a sample-barcoded 5' primer. A unique molecular identifier was introduced onto each TCR beta cDNA molecule by a template-switch 5' adaptor carrying 12 random nucleotides. At least 2.5 million CDR3-containing paired-end reads were obtained from each sample. First-strand cDNA synthesis was performed from all RNA using the Mint cDNA synthesis kit, with priming by a TRBC-specific oligonucleotide. Following uracil-DNA glycosylase treatment, a first 18-cycle PCR with universal primers M1SS and BC2_uni_R was performed on all cDNA. The paper's data handling went like this. Normalization of each sample was performed by random selection of 1 million high-quality reads, each carrying a distinct molecular identifier. Instead of being binned into consensus sequences, reads that shared molecular identifiers were thrown out. CDR3 identification, clonotype clustering and error correction used MiTCR with a Q25 quality threshold and the strictest error-elimination algorithm. Lower-bound total TCR beta diversity was estimated with a nonparametric unseen species model using Euler transformation. TCRdb trimmed the raw reads at Q25, called clones with MiXCR and kept productive beta chains. Rows with one shared CDR3 protein collapse into an entry with the most common genes and DNA. TCRdb, rather than the study authors, made the V and J calls. Counted in this sample were hundreds of thousands of distinct CDR3 sequences; about 30% of them appeared once. The leading ten clones occupy less than 20% of the sample.

V is reduced by 5 bases and J by 0 bases, leaving a spacing of 11 bases between them. The CDR3 numbers 16 residues from cysteine through phenylalanine. Only the CDR3 region is kept as DNA, spanning 48 bases read in frame from base 1. The CDR1 and CDR2 encoded by the germline V gene are SGHTA and FQGNSA. Recombination connected TRBV7-2 to TRBJ1-6, with a tentative D gene TRBD1 over 6 matching bases. The specimen sequenced was blood. The TCR originated in a woman older than 75 in good health. Donor details come from another sample of the same person, matched by shared clones. The CDR3: CASSHLTGSYNSPLHF. In nucleotides, the sequence is TGTGCCAGCAGCCATCTGACAGGCTCCTATAATTCACCCCTCCACTTT.